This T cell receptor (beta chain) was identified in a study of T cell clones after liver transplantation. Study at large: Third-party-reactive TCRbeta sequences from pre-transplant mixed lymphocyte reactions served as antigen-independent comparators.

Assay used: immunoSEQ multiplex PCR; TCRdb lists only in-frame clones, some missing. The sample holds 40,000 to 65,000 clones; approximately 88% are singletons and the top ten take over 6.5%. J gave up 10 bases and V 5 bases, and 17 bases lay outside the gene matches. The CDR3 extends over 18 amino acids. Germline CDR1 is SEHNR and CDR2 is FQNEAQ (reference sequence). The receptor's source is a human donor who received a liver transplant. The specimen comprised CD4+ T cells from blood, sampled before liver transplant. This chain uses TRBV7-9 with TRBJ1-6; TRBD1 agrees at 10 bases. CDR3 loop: CASSRTGGTDNLNSPLHF. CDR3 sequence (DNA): TGTGCCAGCAGCAGGACAGGGGGAACGGACAATTTAAACTCACCCCTCCACTTT.